The clone carrying this TCR beta chain was seen more than once but under ten times. The antigen is undetermined. The sample originates from a study of T cell responses to AZD1222 COVID-19 vaccine. Overall study context: Second doses that came at about 4 or about 12 weeks were put together. Study observations and caveats: Distributed over spike, vaccine-associated CD4 TCRs predominated at 160-218 and 743-854. The study identified only five to seven AZD1222 recipients as seropositive at baseline. Clonal diversity may have been underestimated in mostly white British donors.

The data were produced by immunoSEQ multiplex PCR, yet TCRdb's version contains in-frame clones alone and is incomplete. This table holds 90,000 to 150,000 clones, 80% to 90% found once. Trimming took 5 bases from V and 8 from J; bases not matched to a gene: 14. Looked up from germline, CDR1 is GTSNPN and CDR2 is SVGIG (reference sequence). The CDR3 consists of 16 residues. The chain recombines TRBV30 with TRBJ1-4, with TRBD1 matching over 10 bases. The material sequenced was peripheral blood, taken on day 0 of AZD1222 vaccination. The clonotype comes from an adult in good health. The CDR3 protein is CAWSLGGTGVGEKLFF. The DNA of the CDR3 is TGTGCCTGGTCCCTAGGCGGGACAGGGGTGGGGGAAAAACTGTTTTTT.